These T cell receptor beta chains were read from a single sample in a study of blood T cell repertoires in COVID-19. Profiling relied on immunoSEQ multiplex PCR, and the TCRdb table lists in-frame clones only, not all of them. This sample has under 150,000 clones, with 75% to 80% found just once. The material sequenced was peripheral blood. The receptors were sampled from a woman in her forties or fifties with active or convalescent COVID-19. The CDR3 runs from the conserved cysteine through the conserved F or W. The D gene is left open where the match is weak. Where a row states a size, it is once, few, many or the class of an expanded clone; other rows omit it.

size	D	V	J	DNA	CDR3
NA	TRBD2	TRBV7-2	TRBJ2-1	TGTGCCAGCAGCTTAACTAGCGGGGGGGCTTTGCGGTTCTTC	CASSLTSGGALRFF
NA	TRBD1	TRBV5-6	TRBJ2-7	TGTGCCAGCAGCGAAGCCGCGGGACAGGCCCAATTGGGAGAGCAGTACTTC	CASSEAAGQAQLGEQYF
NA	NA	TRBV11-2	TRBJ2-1	TGTGCCAGCAGCTTAGTCCTCGAGGTAGTGGAGCAGTTCTTC	CASSLVLEVVEQFF
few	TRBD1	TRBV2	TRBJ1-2	TGTGCCAGCACCTGGGGACAGAGGAACTATGGCTACACCTTC	CASTWGQRNYGYTF
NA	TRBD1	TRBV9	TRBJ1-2	TGTGCCAGCAGCTCCGGACAGGGGTTCTTAGCTAACTATGGCTACACCTTC	CASSSGQGFLANYGYTF
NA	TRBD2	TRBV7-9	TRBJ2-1	TGTGCCAGCAGCTTAGAGGAGCGGGGGAAGAACAATGAGCAGTTCTTC	CASSLEERGKNNEQFF
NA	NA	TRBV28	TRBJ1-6	TGTGCCAGCAGTTTATTCCGTAATTCACCCCTCCACTTT	CASSLFRNSPLHF
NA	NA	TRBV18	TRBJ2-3	TGTGCCAGCTCACCAACTACTAGCACAGATACGCAGTATTTT	CASSPTTSTDTQYF
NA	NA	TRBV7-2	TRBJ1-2	TGTGCCAGCAGGACCGACAGTTACTATGGCTACACCTTC	CASRTDSYYGYTF
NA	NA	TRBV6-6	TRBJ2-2	TGTGCCAGCAGTTACTTGCGGGAGAACACCGGGGAGCTGTTTTTT	CASSYLRENTGELFF
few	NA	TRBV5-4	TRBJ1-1	TGTGCCAGCAGCTTAGGGGGGGGATTGATGGTTGGCACTGAAGCTTTCTTT	CASSLGGGLMVGTEAFF
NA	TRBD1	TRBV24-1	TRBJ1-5	TGTGCCACCCTTCGGGACAGACCTATTAGCAATCAGCCCCAGCATTTT	CATLRDRPISNQPQHF
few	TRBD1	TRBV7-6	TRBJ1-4	TGTGCCAGCAGCGCGGGGACAGGGAAAATTGAAAAACTGTTTTTT	CASSAGTGKIEKLFF
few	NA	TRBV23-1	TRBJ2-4	TGCGCCAGCAGTCTCGTTGGGCCCCCTCAGTACTTC	CASSLVGPPQYF
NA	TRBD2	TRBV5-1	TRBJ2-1	TGCGCCAGCAAGGTGGCTAGCGGGAGCGGTGAGCAGTTCTTC	CASKVASGSGEQFF
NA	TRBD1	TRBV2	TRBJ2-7	TGTGCCGGTGGACAGGGGATCAACGAGCAGTACTTC	CAGGQGINEQYF
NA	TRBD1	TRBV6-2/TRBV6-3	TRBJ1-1	TGTGCCAGCAGTTACGGACAGGGGGCCGGCACTGAAGCTTTCTTT	CASSYGQGAGTEAFF
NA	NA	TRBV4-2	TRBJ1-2	TGTGCCAGCAGCCAACGACGACAGGCGGACTATGGCTACACCTTC	CASSQRRQADYGYTF
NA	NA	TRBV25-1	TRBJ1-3	TGTGCCAGCAGAGAGCCCTCTGGAAACACCATATATTTT	CASREPSGNTIYF
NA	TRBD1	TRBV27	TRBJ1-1	TGTGCCAGCAGTTTGACAGGGATAACTGAAGCTTTCTTT	CASSLTGITEAFF
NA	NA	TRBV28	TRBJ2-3	TGTGCCAGGGACAACGATCCCCCTCCGTCCCCCACAGATACGCAGTATTTT	CARDNDPPPSPTDTQYF
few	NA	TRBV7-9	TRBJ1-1	TGTGCCAGCAGCTTGCAGGGTCGTACAGCTTTCTTT	CASSLQGRTAFF
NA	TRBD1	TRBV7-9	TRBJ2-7	TGTGCCAGCAGCTTAGTCGGGACAGTGGCCTACGAGCAGTACTTC	CASSLVGTVAYEQYF
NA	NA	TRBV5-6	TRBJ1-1	TGTGCCAGCAGCTGGGGGGACACTGAAGCTTTCTTT	CASSWGDTEAFF
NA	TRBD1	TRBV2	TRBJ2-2	TGTGCCAGCAGTGTTCAGGGACAGTCGAACACCGGGGAGCTGTTTTTT	CASSVQGQSNTGELFF
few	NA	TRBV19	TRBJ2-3	TGTGCCAGTGGCATGGACGGGAGACGGGACACAGATACGCAGTATTTT	CASGMDGRRDTDTQYF
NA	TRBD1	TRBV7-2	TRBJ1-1	TGTGCCAGCAGCTTAGCGATAGGACAGGGCAACTTCTTT	CASSLAIGQGNFF
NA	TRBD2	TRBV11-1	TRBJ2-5	TGTGCCAGCAGCTCCTCGAAGCGGGGGGCAGAAGAGACCCAGTACTTC	CASSSSKRGAEETQYF
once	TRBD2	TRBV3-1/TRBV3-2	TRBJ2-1	TGTGCCAGCAGCGCCCCGGGACTAGTGAAATACAATGAGCAGTTCTTC	CASSAPGLVKYNEQFF
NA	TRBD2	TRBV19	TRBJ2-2	TGTGCCAGTAGTACAGCGGGAGTGAACACCGGGGAGCTGTTTTTT	CASSTAGVNTGELFF
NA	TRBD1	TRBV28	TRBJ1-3	TGTGCCAGCAGTTCTCCCACCCCGGGACAGGGGCACACCATATATTTT	CASSSPTPGQGHTIYF
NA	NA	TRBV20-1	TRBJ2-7	TGCAGTGCTACTGACTCACGGTCCCTCGAGCAGTACTTC	CSATDSRSLEQYF
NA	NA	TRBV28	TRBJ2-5	TGTGCCAGCAGCCGGAGTGGGGAGACCCAGTACTTC	CASSRSGETQYF
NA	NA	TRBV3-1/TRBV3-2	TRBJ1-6	TGTGCCAGCAGCCAAGGGGCAGGCGGGCCTAATTCACCCCTCCACTTT	CASSQGAGGPNSPLHF
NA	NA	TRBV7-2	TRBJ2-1	TGTGCCAGCAGATTTAGGGGGATGGGCAATGAGCAGTTCTTC	CASRFRGMGNEQFF
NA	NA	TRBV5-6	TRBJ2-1	TGTGCCAGCAGCTCGGGTTTCTGGCAGTTCTTC	CASSSGFWQFF
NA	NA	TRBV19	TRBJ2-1	TGTGCCAGTAGTTCAGGCCTACCGGAGCAGTTCTTC	CASSSGLPEQFF
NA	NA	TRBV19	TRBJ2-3	TGTGCCAGTAGTGTGGGAGGAGACACAGATACGCAGTATTTT	CASSVGGDTDTQYF
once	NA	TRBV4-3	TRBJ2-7	TGCGCCAGCAGCCAAGATCGGGGGAGCTCCTACGAGCAGTACTTC	CASSQDRGSSYEQYF
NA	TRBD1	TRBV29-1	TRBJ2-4	TGCAGCGTCGGTCGACCCGGGACAGGGATTTTAGCCAAAAACATTCAGTACTTC	CSVGRPGTGILAKNIQYF